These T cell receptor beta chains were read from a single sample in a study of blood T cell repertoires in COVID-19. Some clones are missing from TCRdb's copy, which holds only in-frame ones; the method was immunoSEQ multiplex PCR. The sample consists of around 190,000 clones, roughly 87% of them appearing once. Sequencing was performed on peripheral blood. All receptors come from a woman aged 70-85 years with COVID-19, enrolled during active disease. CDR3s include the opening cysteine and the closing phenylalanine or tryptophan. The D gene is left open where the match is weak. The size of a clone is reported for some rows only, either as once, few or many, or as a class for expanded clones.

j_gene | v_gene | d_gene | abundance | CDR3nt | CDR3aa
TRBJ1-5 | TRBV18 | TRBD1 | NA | TGTGCCAGCTCACCGGGGACAGATCAGCCCCAGCATTTT | CASSPGTDQPQHF
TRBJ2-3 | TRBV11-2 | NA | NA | TGTGCCAGCAGCTTAAGAGTCAGGGGTGGCGATACGCAGTATTTT | CASSLRVRGGDTQYF
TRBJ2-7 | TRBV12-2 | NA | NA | TGTGCAAGTCGCTTAGGTTGGCTAGCGGGGGTGGAGGAGCAGTACTTC | CASRLGWLAGVEEQYF
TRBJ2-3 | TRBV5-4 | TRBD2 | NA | TGTGCCAGCAGCGCGAGACTAGCGGGGCTCACAGATACGCAGTATTTT | CASSARLAGLTDTQYF
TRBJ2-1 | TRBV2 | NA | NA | TGTGCCAGCAGTGAAGGCAGGGGCCTGGGTAGTGAGCAGTTCTTC | CASSEGRGLGSEQFF
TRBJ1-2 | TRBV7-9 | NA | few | TGTGCCAGCAGCCGGACAGACTATGGCTACACCTTC | CASSRTDYGYTF
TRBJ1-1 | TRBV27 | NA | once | TGTGCCACTTCTCGGAACACTGAAGCTTTCTTT | CATSRNTEAFF
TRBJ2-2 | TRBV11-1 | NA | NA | TGTGCCAGCAGCCCTCGAGCTTTGGTCAACACCGGGGAGCTGTTTTTT | CASSPRALVNTGELFF
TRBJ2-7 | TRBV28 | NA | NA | TGTGCCAGCAGTTTAAACAGGCTTCCCACGGGTTTCCACGAGCAGTACTTC | CASSLNRLPTGFHEQYF
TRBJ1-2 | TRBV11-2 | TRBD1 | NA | TGTGCCAGCAGCGGACAGGGTTATGGCTACACCTTC | CASSGQGYGYTF
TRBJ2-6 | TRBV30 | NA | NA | TGTGCCTCCAGAGCACAGGGCCTCTCTGGGGCCAACGTCCTGACTTTC | CASRAQGLSGANVLTF
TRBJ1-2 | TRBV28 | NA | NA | TGTGCCAGCAGTTTCCAGGGGAACTATGGCTACACCTTC | CASSFQGNYGYTF
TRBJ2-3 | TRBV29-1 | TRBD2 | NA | TGCAGCGTAGGACGGACTAGCGGAAGCACAGATACGCAGTATTTT | CSVGRTSGSTDTQYF
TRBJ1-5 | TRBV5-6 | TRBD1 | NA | TGTGCCAGCAGCCAACAGGGGACGAAACAGCCCCAGCATTTT | CASSQQGTKQPQHF
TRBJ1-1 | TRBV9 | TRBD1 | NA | TGTGCCAGCAGCCTTAACAGGGGCACTGAAGCTTTCTTT | CASSLNRGTEAFF
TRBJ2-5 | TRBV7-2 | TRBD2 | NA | TGTGCCAGCAGCTTTATGGGGACTACCCAAGAGACCCAGTACTTC | CASSFMGTTQETQYF
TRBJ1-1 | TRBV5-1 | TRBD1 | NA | TGCGCCAGCAGCCCACAGGGGGCGGGGGACACTGAAGCTTTCTTT | CASSPQGAGDTEAFF
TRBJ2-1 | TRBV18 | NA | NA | TGTGCCAGCTCACCCTTAAGGATTAGCGCCAATGAGCAGTTCTTC | CASSPLRISANEQFF
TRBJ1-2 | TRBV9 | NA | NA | TGTGCCAGCAGCGTAGATAGGCAGGGCTATGGCTACACCTTC | CASSVDRQGYGYTF
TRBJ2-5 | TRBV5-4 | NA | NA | TGTGCCAGCAGCTTGACCGCGGATCAAGAGACCCAGTACTTC | CASSLTADQETQYF
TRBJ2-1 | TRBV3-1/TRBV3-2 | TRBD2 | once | TGTGCCAGCAGCCAAAAAGCGGGAGTGGAGTTCTTC | CASSQKAGVEFF
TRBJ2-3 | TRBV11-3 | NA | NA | TGTGCCAGCAGCAGGTTCGGGGGCACAGATACGCAGTATTTT | CASSRFGGTDTQYF
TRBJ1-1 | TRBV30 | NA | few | TGTGCCTGGAATGGGGGCTCCTCGGTAGTCACTGAAGCTTTCTTT | CAWNGGSSVVTEAFF
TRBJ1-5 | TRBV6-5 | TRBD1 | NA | TGTGCCAGCAGTCGGGGACAGTATCAGCCCCAGCATTTT | CASSRGQYQPQHF
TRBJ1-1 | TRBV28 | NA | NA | TGTGCCAGCAGTTCCTTAAGGGGGGGCGCGGGTGAAGCTTTCTTT | CASSSLRGGAGEAFF
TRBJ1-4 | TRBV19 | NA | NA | TGTGCCAGTACCCTAACTCGCGGGGGGACGAATGAAAAACTGTTTTTT | CASTLTRGGTNEKLFF
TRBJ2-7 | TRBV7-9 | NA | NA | TGTGCCAGCAGCTTGACTAGTTCTACCCTCTTTAGTTACGAGCAGTACTTC | CASSLTSSTLFSYEQYF